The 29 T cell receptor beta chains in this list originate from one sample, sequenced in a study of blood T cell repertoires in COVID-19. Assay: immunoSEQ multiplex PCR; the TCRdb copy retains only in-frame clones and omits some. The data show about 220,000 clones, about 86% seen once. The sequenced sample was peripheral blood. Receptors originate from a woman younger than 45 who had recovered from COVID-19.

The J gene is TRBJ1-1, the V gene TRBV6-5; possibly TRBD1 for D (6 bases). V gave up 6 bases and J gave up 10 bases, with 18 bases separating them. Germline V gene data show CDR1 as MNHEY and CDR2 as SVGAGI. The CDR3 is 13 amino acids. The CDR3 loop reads CASRSRDIQGAFF. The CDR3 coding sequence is TGTGCCAGCAGGAGCCGGGACATTCAGGGAGCTTTCTTT.

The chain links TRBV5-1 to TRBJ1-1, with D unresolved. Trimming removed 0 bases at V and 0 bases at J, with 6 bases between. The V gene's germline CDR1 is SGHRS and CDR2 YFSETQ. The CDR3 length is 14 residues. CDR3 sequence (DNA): TGCGCCAGCAGCTTGGTCCAGATGAACACTGAAGCTTTCTTT. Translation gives CASSLVQMNTEAFF.

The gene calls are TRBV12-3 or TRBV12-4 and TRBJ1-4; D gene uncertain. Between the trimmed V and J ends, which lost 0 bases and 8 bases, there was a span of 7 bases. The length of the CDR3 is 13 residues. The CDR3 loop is CASSLAAEEKLFF. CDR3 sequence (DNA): TGTGCCAGCAGTTTAGCTGCGGAAGAAAAACTGTTTTTT.

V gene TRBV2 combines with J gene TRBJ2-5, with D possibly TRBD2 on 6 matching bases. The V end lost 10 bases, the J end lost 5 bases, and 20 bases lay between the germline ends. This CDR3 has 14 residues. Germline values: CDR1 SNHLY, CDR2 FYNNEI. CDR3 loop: CATSLARGLETQYF. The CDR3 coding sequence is TGTGCCACCTCCCTCGCGAGGGGACTGGAGACCCAGTACTTC.

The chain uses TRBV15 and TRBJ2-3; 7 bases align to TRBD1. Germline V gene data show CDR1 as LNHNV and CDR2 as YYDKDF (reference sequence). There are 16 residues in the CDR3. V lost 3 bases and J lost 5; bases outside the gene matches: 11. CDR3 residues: CATSSVDRAFEDTQYF. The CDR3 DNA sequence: TGTGCCACCAGCAGTGTTGACAGGGCGTTTGAAGATACGCAGTATTTT.

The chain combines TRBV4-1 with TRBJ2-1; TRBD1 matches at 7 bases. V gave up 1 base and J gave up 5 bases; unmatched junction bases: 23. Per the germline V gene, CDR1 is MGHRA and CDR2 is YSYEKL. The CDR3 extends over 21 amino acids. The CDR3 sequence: CASSQAFRGGIRVGADNEQFF. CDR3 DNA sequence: TGCGCCAGCAGCCAAGCATTTAGAGGGGGCATTCGGGTAGGCGCCGACAATGAGCAGTTCTTC.

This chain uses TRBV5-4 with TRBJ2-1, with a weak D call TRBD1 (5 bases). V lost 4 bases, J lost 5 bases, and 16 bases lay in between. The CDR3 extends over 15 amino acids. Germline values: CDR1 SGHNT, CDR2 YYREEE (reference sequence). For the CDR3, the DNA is TGTGCCAGCAGCGGGCAGGGCTTTACAAACAATGAGCAGTTCTTC. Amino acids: CASSGQGFTNNEQFF.

CDR3 in DNA: TGTGCCAGTACAGGGGAAGGGATGGGAAAACTGTTTTTT. Protein product: CASTGEGMGKLFF. This chain links TRBV10-3 with TRBJ1-4; 7 bases agree with TRBD1. The germline CDR1 and CDR2 sequences are ENHRY and SYGVKD. This CDR3 is built from 13 residues. V shed 10 bases and J 10 bases; nucleotides not matched to a gene: 12.

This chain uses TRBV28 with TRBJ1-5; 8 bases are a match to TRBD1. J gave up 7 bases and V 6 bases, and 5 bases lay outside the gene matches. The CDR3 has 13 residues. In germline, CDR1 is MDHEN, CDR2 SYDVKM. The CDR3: CASRSGGWQPQHF. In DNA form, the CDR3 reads TGTGCCAGCAGATCAGGGGGCTGGCAGCCCCAGCATTTT.

Here the CDR3 DNA reads TGTGCCAGCAGCCCTGGACAGGTCCAAGAGACCCAGTACTTC. Translated: CASSPGQVQETQYF. The chain is built from TRBV5-4 and TRBJ2-5, with TRBD1 matching over 7 bases. J gave up 1 base and V 4 bases, and 4 bases lay outside the gene matches. Germline values: CDR1 SGHNT, CDR2 YYREEE (reference sequence). This CDR3 is built from 14 residues.

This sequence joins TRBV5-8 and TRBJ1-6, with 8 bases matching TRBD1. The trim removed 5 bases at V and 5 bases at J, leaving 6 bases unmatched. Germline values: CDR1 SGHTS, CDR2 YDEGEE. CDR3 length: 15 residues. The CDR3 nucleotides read TGTGCCAGCAGTCATGGACAGGGAGATAATTCACCCCTCCACTTT. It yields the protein CASSHGQGDNSPLHF.

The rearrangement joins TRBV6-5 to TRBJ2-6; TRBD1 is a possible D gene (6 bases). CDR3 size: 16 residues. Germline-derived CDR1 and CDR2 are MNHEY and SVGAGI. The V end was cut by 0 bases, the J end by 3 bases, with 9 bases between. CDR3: CASSYSPGDGANVLTF. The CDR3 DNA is TGTGCCAGCAGTTACTCCCCAGGGGATGGGGCCAACGTCCTGACTTTC.

The CDR3 is CASSSEGAQPQHF. CDR3 coding DNA: TGTGCCAGTAGTTCCGAGGGGGCACAGCCCCAGCATTTT. The V gene is TRBV19, the J gene TRBJ1-5; 7 nucleotides agree with TRBD1. Trimming cost V 5 bases and J 7 bases; bases outside gene matches: 5. CDR3 length equals 13 residues. Germline V gives CDR1 LNHDA, CDR2 SQIVND (reference sequence).

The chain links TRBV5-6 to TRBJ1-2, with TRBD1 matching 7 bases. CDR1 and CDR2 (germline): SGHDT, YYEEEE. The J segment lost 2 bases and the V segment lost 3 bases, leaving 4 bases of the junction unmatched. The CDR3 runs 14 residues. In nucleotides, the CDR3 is TGTGCCAGCAGCTCCCGACAGGGAAACTATGGCTACACCTTC. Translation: CASSSRQGNYGYTF.

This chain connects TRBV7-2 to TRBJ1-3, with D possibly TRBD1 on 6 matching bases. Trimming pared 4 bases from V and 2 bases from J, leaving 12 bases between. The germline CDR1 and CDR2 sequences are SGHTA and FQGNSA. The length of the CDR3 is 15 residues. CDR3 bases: TGTGCCAGCAGCTCTACAGGGAAGACTGGAAACACCATATATTTT. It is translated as CASSSTGKTGNTIYF.

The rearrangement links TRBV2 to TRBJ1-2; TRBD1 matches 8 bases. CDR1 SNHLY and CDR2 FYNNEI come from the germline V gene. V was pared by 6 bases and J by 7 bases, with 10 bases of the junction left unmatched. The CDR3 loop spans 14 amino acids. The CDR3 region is CASRSTGGVVGYTF. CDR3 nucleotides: TGTGCCAGCAGGAGCACAGGGGGGGTGGTTGGCTACACCTTC. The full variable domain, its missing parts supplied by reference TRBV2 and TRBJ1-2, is EPEVTQTPSHQVTQMGQEVILRCVPISNHLYFYWYRQILGQKVEFLVSFYNNEISEKSEIFDDQFSVERPDGSNFTLKIRSTKLEDSAMYFCASRSTGGVVGYTFGSGTRLTVV.

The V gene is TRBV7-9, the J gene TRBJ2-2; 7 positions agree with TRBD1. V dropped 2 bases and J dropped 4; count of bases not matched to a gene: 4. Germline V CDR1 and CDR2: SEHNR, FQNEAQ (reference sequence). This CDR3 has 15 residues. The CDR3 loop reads CASSLSQGVTGELFF. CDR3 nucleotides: TGTGCCAGCAGCTTAAGTCAGGGGGTCACCGGGGAGCTGTTTTTT.

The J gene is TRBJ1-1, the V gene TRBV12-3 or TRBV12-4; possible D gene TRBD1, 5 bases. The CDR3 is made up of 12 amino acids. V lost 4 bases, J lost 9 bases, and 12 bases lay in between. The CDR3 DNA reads TGTGCCAGCAGTTGGGGCGGGGGAAAAGCTTTCTTT. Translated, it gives CASSWGGGKAFF.

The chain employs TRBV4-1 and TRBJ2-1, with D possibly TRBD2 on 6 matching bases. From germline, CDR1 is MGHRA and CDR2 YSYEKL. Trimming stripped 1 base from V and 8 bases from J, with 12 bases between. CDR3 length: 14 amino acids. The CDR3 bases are TGCGCCAGCAGCCAAGTCCCGGGGGTAGATGAGCAGTTCTTC. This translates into CASSQVPGVDEQFF.

CDR3 sequence (DNA): TGTGCCAGCAGTTTCATACAGGGTGGGTATCAGCCCCAGCATTTT. This gives the protein CASSFIQGGYQPQHF. V and J are TRBV28 and TRBJ1-5; a possible D gene is TRBD1 (6 bases). Germline V gives CDR1 MDHEN, CDR2 SYDVKM. This CDR3 contains 15 residues. The germline V and J ends were trimmed by 3 bases and 5 bases, with 14 bases remaining between them.

Written as DNA, the CDR3 is TGTGCCAGCAGCCTAACAGGGATAAGTGAAGCTTTCTTT. It yields the protein CASSLTGISEAFF. The chain links TRBV5-6 to TRBJ1-1, with a tentative D call TRBD1 (6 bases). Between the trimmed V and J ends, which lost 4 bases and 7 bases, there was a span of 14 bases. Germline values: CDR1 SGHDT, CDR2 YYEEEE. The CDR3 length is 13 residues.

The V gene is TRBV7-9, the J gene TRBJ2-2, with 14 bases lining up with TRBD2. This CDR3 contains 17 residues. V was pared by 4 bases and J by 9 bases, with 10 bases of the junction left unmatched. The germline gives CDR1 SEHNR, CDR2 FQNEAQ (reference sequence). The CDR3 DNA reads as TGTGCCAGCAGCTCGCGCGGACTAGCGGGGGGTGCCAGGGAGCTGTTTTTT. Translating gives CASSSRGLAGGARELFF.

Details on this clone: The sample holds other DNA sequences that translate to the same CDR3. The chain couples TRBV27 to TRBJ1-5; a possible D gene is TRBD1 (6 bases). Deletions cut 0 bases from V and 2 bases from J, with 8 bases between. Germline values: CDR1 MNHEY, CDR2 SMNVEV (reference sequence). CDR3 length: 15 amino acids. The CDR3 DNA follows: TGTGCCAGCAGTTTATCGAGGACAGGCAATCAGCCCCAGCATTTT. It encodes CASSLSRTGNQPQHF.

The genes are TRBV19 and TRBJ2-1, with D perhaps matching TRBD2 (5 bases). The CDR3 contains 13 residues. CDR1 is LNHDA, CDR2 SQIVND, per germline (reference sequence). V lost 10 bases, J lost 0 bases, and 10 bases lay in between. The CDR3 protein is CATVGISYNEQFF. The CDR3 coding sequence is TGTGCCACGGTCGGGATCTCCTACAATGAGCAGTTCTTC. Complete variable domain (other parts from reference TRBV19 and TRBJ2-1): DGGITQSPKYLFRKEGQNVTLSCEQNLNHDAMYWYRQDPGQGLRLIYYSQIVNDFQKGDIAEGYSVSREKKESFPLTVTSAQKNPTAFYLCATVGISYNEQFFGPGTRLTVL.

CDR3 DNA sequence: TGTGCCAGCAGCCAAGGGGGACAGGCACCGGAAAAACTGTTTTTT. Its protein is CASSQGGQAPEKLFF. The chain recombines TRBV14 with TRBJ1-4, with 8 bases identical to TRBD1. The CDR3 runs to 15 residues. CDR1 is SGHDN and CDR2 is FVKESK in the germline V gene. Trimming cost V 1 base and J 8 bases; bases outside gene matches: 6.

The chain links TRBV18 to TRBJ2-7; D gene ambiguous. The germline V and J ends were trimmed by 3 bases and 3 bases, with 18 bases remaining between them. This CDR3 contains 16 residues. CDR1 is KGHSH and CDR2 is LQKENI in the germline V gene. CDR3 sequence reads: CASSPIVISRHYEQYF. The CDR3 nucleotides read TGTGCCAGCTCACCGATAGTCATTTCGAGGCACTACGAGCAGTACTTC. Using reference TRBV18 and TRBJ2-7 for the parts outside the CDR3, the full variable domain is NAGVMQNPRHLVRRRGQEARLRCSPMKGHSHVYWYRQLPEEGLKFMVYLQKENIIDESGMPKERFSAEFPKEGPSILRIQQVVRGDSAAYFCASSPIVISRHYEQYFGPGTRLTVT.

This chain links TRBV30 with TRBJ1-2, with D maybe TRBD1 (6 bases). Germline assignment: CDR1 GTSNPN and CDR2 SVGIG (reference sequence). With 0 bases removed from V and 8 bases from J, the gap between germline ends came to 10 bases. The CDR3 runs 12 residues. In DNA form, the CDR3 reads TGTGCCTGGAGTGTACAGGGTAACGGCTACACCTTC. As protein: CAWSVQGNGYTF.

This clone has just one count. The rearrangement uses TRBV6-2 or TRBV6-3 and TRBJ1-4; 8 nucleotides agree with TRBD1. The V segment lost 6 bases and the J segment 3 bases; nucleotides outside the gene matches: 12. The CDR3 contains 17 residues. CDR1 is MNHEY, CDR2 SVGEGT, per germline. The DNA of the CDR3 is TGTGCCAGCAGCCCTAACAGGGGGATTGGAGCTAATGAAAAACTGTTTTTT. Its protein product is CASSPNRGIGANEKLFF.

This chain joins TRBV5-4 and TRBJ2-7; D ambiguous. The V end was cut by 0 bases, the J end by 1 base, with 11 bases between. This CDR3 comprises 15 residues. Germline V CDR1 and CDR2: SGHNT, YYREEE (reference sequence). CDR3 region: CASSLVPGSSYEQYF. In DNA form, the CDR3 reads TGTGCCAGCAGCTTGGTTCCGGGTAGTTCCTACGAGCAGTACTTC.